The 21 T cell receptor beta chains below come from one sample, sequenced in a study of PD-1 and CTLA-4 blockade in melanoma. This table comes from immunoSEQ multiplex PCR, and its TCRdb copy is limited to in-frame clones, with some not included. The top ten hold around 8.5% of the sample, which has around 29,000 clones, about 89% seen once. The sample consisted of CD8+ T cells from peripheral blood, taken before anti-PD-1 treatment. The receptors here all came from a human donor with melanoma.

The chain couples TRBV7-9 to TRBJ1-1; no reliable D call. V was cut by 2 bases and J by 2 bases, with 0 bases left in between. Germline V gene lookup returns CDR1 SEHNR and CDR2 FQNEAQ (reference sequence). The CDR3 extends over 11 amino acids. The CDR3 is CASSLNTEAFF. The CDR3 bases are TGTGCCAGCAGCTTAAACACTGAAGCTTTCTTT. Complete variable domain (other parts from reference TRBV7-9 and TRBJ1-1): DTGVSQNPRHKITKRGQNVTFRCDPISEHNRLYWYRQTLGQGPEFLTYFQNEAQLEKSRLLSDRFSAERPKGSFSTLEIQRTEQGDSAMYLCASSLNTEAFFGQGTRLTVV.

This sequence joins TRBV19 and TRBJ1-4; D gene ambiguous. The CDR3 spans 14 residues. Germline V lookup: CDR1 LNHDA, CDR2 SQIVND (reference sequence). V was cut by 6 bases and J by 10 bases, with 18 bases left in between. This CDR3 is CASSQVSEGGKLFF. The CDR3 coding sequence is TGTGCCAGTAGCCAAGTCTCAGAGGGTGGAAAACTGTTTTTT.

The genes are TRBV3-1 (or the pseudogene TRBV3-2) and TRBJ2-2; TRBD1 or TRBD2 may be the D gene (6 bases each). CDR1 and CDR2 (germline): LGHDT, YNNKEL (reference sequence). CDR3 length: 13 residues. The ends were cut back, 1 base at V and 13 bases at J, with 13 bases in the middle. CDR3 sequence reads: CASSQVSGGVLFF. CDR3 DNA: TGTGCCAGCAGCCAAGTATCCGGGGGCGTGCTGTTTTTT.

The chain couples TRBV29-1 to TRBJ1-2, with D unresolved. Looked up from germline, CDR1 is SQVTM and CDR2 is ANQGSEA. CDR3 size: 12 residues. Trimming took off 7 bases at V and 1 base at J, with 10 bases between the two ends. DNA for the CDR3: TGCAGCGCCTCCGGGAATAACTATGGCTACACCTTC. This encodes CSASGNNYGYTF.

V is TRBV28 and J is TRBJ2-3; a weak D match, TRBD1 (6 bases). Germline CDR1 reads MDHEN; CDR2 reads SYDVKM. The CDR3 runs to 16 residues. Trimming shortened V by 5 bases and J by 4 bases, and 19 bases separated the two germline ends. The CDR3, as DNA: TGTGCCAGCAGTCTCCTCCCGACAGGTAGGGCAGATACGCAGTATTTT. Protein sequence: CASSLLPTGRADTQYF. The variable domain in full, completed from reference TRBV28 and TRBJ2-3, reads DVKVTQSSRYLVKRTGEKVFLECVQDMDHENMFWYRQDPGLGLRLIYFSYDVKMKEKGDIPEGYSVSREKKERFSLILESASTNQTSMYLCASSLLPTGRADTQYFGPGTRLTVL.

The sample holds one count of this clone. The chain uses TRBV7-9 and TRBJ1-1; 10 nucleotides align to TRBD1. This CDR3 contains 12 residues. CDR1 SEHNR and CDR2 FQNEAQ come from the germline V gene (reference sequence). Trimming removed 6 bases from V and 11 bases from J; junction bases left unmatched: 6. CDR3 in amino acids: CASSLRDRGAFF. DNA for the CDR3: TGTGCCAGCAGTCTCCGGGACAGGGGTGCTTTCTTT.

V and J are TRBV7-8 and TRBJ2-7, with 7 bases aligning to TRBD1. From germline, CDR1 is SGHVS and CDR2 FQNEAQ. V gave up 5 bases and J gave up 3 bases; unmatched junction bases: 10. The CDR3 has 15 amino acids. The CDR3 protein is CASSQGGEVGYEQYF. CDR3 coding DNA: TGTGCCAGCAGCCAAGGGGGCGAGGTTGGCTACGAGCAGTACTTC.

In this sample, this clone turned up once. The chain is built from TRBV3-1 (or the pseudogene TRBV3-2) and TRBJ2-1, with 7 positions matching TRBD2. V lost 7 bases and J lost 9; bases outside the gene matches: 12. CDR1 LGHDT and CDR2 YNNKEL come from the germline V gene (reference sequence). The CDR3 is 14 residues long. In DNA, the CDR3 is TGTGCCAGCACCCCACAGCGGGATGGTTTTGAGCAGTTCTTC. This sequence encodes CASTPQRDGFEQFF.

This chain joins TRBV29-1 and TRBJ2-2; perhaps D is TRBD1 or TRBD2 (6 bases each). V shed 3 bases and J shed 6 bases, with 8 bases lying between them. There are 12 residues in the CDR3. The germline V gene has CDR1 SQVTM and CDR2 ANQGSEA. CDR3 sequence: CSVEEGAGELFF. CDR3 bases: TGCAGCGTTGAGGAGGGGGCCGGGGAGCTGTTTTTT.

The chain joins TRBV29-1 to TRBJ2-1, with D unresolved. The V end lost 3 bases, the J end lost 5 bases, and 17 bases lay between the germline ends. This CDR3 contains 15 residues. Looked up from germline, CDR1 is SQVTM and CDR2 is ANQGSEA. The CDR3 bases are TGCAGCGTTGATATTTCCGCGACGCCAGACAATGAGCAGTTCTTC. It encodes CSVDISATPDNEQFF.

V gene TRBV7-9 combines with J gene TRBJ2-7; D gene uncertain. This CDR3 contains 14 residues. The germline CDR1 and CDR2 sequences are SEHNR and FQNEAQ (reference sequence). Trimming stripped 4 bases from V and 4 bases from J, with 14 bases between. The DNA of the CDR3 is TGTGCCAGCAGCTCCTCGGCAGCCCTTTACGAGCAGTACTTC. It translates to CASSSSAALYEQYF.

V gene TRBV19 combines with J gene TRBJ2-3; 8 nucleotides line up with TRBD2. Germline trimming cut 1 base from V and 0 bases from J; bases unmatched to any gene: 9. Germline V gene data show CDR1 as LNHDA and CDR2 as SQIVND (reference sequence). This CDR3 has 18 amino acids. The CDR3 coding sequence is TGTGCCAGTAGTATAGGGACTAGCAGCGGCCCTAGCACAGATACGCAGTATTTT. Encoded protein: CASSIGTSSGPSTDTQYF.

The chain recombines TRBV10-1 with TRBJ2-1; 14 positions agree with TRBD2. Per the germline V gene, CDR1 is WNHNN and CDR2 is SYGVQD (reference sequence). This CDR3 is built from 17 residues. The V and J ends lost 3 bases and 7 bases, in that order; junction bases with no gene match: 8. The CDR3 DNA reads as TGCGCCAGCAGTGACCCGACTAGCGGGAGGGCCGGGAATGAGCAGTTCTTC. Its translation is CASSDPTSGRAGNEQFF.

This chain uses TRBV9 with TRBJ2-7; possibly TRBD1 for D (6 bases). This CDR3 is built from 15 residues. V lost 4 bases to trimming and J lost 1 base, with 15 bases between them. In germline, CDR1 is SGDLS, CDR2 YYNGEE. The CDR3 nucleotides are TGTGCCAGCAGCCCTACCTCCACAGGGTCCTACGAGCAGTACTTC. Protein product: CASSPTSTGSYEQYF.

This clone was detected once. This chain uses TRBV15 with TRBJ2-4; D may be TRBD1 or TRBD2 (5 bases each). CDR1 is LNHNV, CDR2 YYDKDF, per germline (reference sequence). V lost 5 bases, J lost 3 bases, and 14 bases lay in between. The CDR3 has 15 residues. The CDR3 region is CATSVRGDGKNIQYF. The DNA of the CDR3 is TGTGCCACCAGCGTAAGGGGAGATGGCAAAAACATTCAGTACTTC.

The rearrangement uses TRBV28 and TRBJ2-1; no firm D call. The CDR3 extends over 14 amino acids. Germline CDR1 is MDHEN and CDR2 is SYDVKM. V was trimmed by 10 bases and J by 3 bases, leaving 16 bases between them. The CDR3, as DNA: TGTGCCACCGGATCTCGGTTAGTCTACAATGAGCAGTTCTTC. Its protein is CATGSRLVYNEQFF.

CDR3 in amino acids: CAISESGTSYEQYF. The CDR3 DNA reads TGTGCCATCAGTGAGTCGGGGACTAGCTACGAGCAGTACTTC. The V gene is TRBV10-3, the J gene TRBJ2-7, with 8 nucleotides matching TRBD2. The germline gives CDR1 ENHRY, CDR2 SYGVKD. Germline trimming cut 0 bases from V and 3 bases from J; bases unmatched to any gene: 1. The CDR3 is 14 residues long.

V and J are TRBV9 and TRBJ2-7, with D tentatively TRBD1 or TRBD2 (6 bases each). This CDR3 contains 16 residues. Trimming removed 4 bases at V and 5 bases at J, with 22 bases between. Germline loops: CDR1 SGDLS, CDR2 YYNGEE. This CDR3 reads CASSLTGATARDEQYF. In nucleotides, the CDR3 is TGTGCCAGCAGCCTTACGGGGGCAACCGCCAGGGACGAGCAGTACTTC. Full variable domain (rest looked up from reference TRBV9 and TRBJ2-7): DSGVTQTPKHLITATGQRVTLRCSPRSGDLSVYWYQQSLDQGLQFLIQYYNGEERAKGNILERFSAQQFPDLHSELNLSSLELGDSALYFCASSLTGATARDEQYFGPGTRLTVT.

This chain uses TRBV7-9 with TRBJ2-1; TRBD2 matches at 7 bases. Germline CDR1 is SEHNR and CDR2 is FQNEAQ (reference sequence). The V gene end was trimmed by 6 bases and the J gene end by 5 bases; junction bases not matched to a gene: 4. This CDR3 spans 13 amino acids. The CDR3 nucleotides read TGTGCCAGCAGAAAGAGCGGGAACAATGAGCAGTTCTTC. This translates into CASRKSGNNEQFF.

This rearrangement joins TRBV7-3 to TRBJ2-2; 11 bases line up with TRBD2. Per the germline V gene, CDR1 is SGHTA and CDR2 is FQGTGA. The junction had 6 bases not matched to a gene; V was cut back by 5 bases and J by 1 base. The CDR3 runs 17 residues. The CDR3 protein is CASSNQGTSGNTGELFF. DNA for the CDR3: TGTGCCAGCAGCAACCAAGGGACTAGCGGGAACACCGGGGAGCTGTTTTTT.

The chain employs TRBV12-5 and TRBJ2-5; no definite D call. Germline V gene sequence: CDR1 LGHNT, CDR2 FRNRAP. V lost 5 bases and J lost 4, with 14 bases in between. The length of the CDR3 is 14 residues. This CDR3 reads CASGPLRPPETQYF. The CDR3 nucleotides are TGTGCTAGTGGTCCCCTCCGTCCCCCAGAGACCCAGTACTTC.